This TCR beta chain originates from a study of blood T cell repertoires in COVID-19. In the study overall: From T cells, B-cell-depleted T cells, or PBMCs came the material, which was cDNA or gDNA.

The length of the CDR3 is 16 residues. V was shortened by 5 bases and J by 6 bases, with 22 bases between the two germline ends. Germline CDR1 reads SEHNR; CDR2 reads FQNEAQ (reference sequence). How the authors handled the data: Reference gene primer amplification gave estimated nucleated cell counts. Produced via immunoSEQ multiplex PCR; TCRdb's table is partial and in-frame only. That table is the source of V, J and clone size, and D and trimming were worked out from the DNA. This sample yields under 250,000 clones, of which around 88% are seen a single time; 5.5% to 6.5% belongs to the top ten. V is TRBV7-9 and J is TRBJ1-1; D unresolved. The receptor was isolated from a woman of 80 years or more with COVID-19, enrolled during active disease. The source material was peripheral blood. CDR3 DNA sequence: TGTGCCAGCAGCCCCTTTACCCCCCCCCGGCGGGCTGAAGCTTTCTTT. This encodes CASSPFTPPRRAEAFF.